The 9 T cell receptor beta chains below all came from one sample that was sequenced in a study of T cell responses to AZD1222 COVID-19 vaccine. Sequenced by immunoSEQ multiplex PCR; TCRdb stores in-frame clones only, minus some. The data contain fewer than 120,000 clones, around 93% of them singletons. The sequencing here drew on peripheral blood, taken 28 days after the second AZD1222 dose. All receptors derive from an adult who received the AZD1222 COVID-19 vaccine.

This clone has just one count. The chain links TRBV5-5 to TRBJ2-3; D uncertain. Per the germline V gene, CDR1 is SGHKS and CDR2 is YYEKEE (reference sequence). The CDR3 is made up of 13 amino acids. The V and J ends lost 2 bases and 2 bases respectively, with 6 bases between them. In DNA, the CDR3 is TGTGCCAGCAGCTTTAAAGACACAGATACGCAGTATTTT. Translated, it gives CASSFKDTDTQYF.

The chain couples TRBV18 to TRBJ2-2; D is uncertain. Deletions cut 5 bases from V and 5 bases from J, with 12 bases between. This CDR3 is 14 amino acids long. From germline, CDR1 is KGHSH and CDR2 LQKENI. The CDR3 DNA reads TGTGCCAGCTCAGAGAGTAGCAGTACCGGGGAGCTGTTTTTT. Translating it yields CASSESSSTGELFF.

The chain uses TRBV12-3 or TRBV12-4 and TRBJ2-1; D is unresolved. The CDR3 covers 13 residues. V shed 7 bases and J shed 4 bases, with 11 bases lying between them. As DNA, the CDR3 is TGTGCCAGCACCCTAGGCGGTTACAATGAGCAGTTCTTC. It yields the protein CASTLGGYNEQFF.

CDR3 in DNA: TGTGCCAGCAGCTTCGACAGGGGGACTGAAGCTTTCTTT. The encoded protein is CASSFDRGTEAFF. The rearrangement links TRBV7-9 to TRBJ1-1; TRBD1 matches at 9 bases. The CDR3 spans 13 residues. Germline CDR1 SEHNR, CDR2 FQNEAQ (reference sequence). The junction had 1 base not matched to a gene; V was cut back by 3 bases and J by 5 bases.

The chain carries TRBV18 and TRBJ2-7; 7 positions match TRBD2. The CDR3 has 14 amino acids. V was pared by 6 bases and J by 0 bases, with 5 bases of the junction left unmatched. The germline CDR1 and CDR2 sequences are KGHSH and LQKENI. Written as DNA, the CDR3 is TGTGCCAGCTCCCAGCTAGCGGCCTCCTACGAGCAGTACTTC. It is translated as CASSQLAASYEQYF.

The rearrangement uses TRBV7-9 and TRBJ2-3; perhaps TRBD1 as D (5 bases). The CDR3 contains 16 residues. V lost 2 bases and J lost 0, with 12 bases in between. Germline values: CDR1 SEHNR, CDR2 FQNEAQ (reference sequence). Written as DNA, the CDR3 is TGTGCCAGCAGCTTATACCCAGACAGTAGCACAGATACGCAGTATTTT. Translation: CASSLYPDSSTDTQYF.

This chain joins TRBV25-1 and TRBJ1-2; D call uncertain. V lost 4 bases to trimming and J lost 10 bases, with 10 bases between them. This CDR3 is built from 11 residues. From germline, CDR1 is MGHDK and CDR2 SYGVNS. CDR3 sequence reads: CASSARLDYTF. CDR3 nucleotides: TGTGCCAGCAGTGCGAGGCTCGACTACACCTTC.

This clone was detected only once. V gene TRBV19 combines with J gene TRBJ1-1; D remains unclear. In germline, CDR1 is LNHDA, CDR2 SQIVND (reference sequence). This CDR3 comprises 13 residues. The V end lost 3 bases, the J end lost 0 bases, and 5 bases lay between the germline ends. DNA of the CDR3: TGTGCCAGTAGTATGGCACTGAACACTGAAGCTTTCTTT. Amino acids: CASSMALNTEAFF.

The CDR3 bases are TGCGCCAGCAGCTTGGGCCCACAGGGGTCTGGTTTCTACAATGAGCAGTTCTTC. Translated, it gives CASSLGPQGSGFYNEQFF. The rearrangement uses TRBV5-1 and TRBJ2-1, with TRBD1 identical over 7 bases. V lost 0 bases to trimming and J lost 3 bases; unmatched junction nucleotides: 12. Germline V gives CDR1 SGHRS, CDR2 YFSETQ. This CDR3 has 18 amino acids.